Shown below are 24 T cell receptor beta chains from a single sample sequenced in a study of T cell changes during pregnancy in multiple sclerosis. Produced via immunoSEQ multiplex PCR; TCRdb's table is partial and in-frame only. This table has about 84,000 clones, 94% appearing once. The starting material was peripheral blood, obtained in the second trimester of pregnancy. The receptors derive from a female donor in good health, enrolled as a control in a pregnancy study.

This chain links TRBV18 with TRBJ1-1, with no clear D. The V end was cut by 0 bases, the J end by 0 bases, with 17 bases between. There are 18 residues in the CDR3. Germline V CDR1 and CDR2: KGHSH, LQKENI. The CDR3 nucleotides read TGTGCCAGCTCACCACCATTCGGGTCTACCTCCTTGAACACTGAAGCTTTCTTT. Translated: CASSPPFGSTSLNTEAFF.

The chain carries TRBV6-1 and TRBJ2-1; TRBD2 matches at 10 bases. The junction had 11 bases not matched to a gene; V was cut back by 2 bases and J by 4 bases. Per the germline V gene, CDR1 is MNHNS and CDR2 is SASEGT. There are 18 residues in the CDR3. DNA for the CDR3: TGTGCCAGCAGTGAACCGTACTGGACTAGCGGACTATACAATGAGCAGTTCTTC. Its translation is CASSEPYWTSGLYNEQFF.

This chain joins TRBV5-1 and TRBJ2-7, with 7 bases matching TRBD1. V lost 4 bases to trimming and J lost 3 bases; unmatched junction nucleotides: 7. CDR1 and CDR2 (germline): SGHRS, YFSETQ. This CDR3 contains 14 residues. The CDR3: CASSGLGQSYEQYF. The CDR3 DNA sequence: TGCGCCAGCAGCGGGCTGGGACAGAGCTACGAGCAGTACTTC.

V gene TRBV5-1 combines with J gene TRBJ2-1, with TRBD1 matching over 8 bases. J lost 8 bases, V lost 4 bases, and 5 bases had no gene match. CDR1 is SGHRS, CDR2 YFSETQ, per germline. The length of the CDR3 is 13 residues. In DNA form, the CDR3 reads TGCGCCAGCAGCATCCAGGGGGCATATGAGCAGTTCTTC. Its protein is CASSIQGAYEQFF.

The CDR3 nucleotides read TGTGCCAGCAGTCTACCGGGACTAGCCACCTACAATGAGCAGTTCTTC. Amino acids: CASSLPGLATYNEQFF. The chain combines TRBV28 with TRBJ2-1, with 9 bases identical to TRBD2. J lost 2 bases, V lost 5 bases, and 7 bases had no gene match. The CDR3 has 16 amino acids. The germline V gene has CDR1 MDHEN and CDR2 SYDVKM.

This clone was recorded once. The chain combines TRBV9 with TRBJ1-5; TRBD1 is a possible D gene (6 bases). Deletions cut 0 bases from V and 4 bases from J, with 8 bases between. This CDR3 spans 14 amino acids. The germline CDR1 and CDR2 sequences are SGDLS and YYNGEE. The CDR3 loop reads CASSVGGLNQPQHF. As DNA, the CDR3 is TGTGCCAGCAGCGTAGGGGGGCTAAATCAGCCCCAGCATTTT. Complete variable domain (other parts from reference TRBV9 and TRBJ1-5): DSGVTQTPKHLITATGQRVTLRCSPRSGDLSVYWYQQSLDQGLQFLIQYYNGEERAKGNILERFSAQQFPDLHSELNLSSLELGDSALYFCASSVGGLNQPQHFGDGTRLSIL.

The chain is built from TRBV5-4 and TRBJ2-7, with a tentative D call TRBD1 (6 bases). The CDR3 loop spans 14 amino acids. Germline CDR1 is SGHNT and CDR2 is YYREEE (reference sequence). V gave up 4 bases and J gave up 4 bases, with 15 bases separating them. CDR3 amino acids: CASSVTGLEYEQYF. CDR3 DNA sequence: TGTGCCAGCAGCGTCACAGGGTTAGAGTACGAGCAGTACTTC.

CDR3 nucleotides: TGTGCCAGCACCCAGATTGGGGGGTCTGGAAACACCATATATTTT. Translated, it gives CASTQIGGSGNTIYF. This sequence joins TRBV27 and TRBJ1-3; perhaps TRBD1 as D (5 bases). The CDR3 extends over 15 amino acids. The V end was cut by 7 bases, the J end by 1 base, with 14 bases between. CDR1 is MNHEY and CDR2 is SMNVEV in the germline V gene (reference sequence).

J is TRBJ2-7 and V is TRBV5-1, with TRBD2 matching 7 bases. V dropped 4 bases and J dropped 2; count of bases not matched to a gene: 3. This CDR3 spans 13 amino acids. Germline V CDR1 and CDR2: SGHRS, YFSETQ. DNA for the CDR3: TGCGCCAGCAGCGACCGGGGGGCCTACGAGCAGTACTTC. It encodes CASSDRGAYEQYF.

The chain uses TRBV27 and TRBJ2-3, with TRBD2 matching 9 bases. The length of the CDR3 is 15 residues. With 5 bases clipped from V and 10 bases from J, the junction kept 13 bases outside the gene matches. Per germline, CDR1 MNHEY and CDR2 SMNVEV (reference sequence). In nucleotides, the CDR3 is TGTGCCAGCAGTGAGACAGGGTTTAGCGGGAGTGCGCAGTATTTT. This translates into CASSETGFSGSAQYF.

J is TRBJ1-5 and V is TRBV30; D remains unclear. Trimming stripped 3 bases from V and 6 bases from J, with 12 bases between. CDR3 length: 13 amino acids. The germline gives CDR1 GTSNPN, CDR2 SVGIG (reference sequence). CDR3 nucleotide sequence: TGTGCCTGGAGGGAGAGAGAGAGTCAGCCCCAGCATTTT. Residues: CAWRERESQPQHF.

The chain carries TRBV7-2 and TRBJ2-2; perhaps TRBD2 as D (6 bases). CDR1 SGHTA and CDR2 FQGNSA come from the germline V gene. Trimming cost V 5 bases and J 6 bases, with 16 bases left between them. This CDR3 is built from 15 residues. The CDR3 reads CASSRGETYAGELFF. CDR3 in DNA: TGTGCCAGCAGCCGCGGGGAGACGTATGCCGGGGAGCTGTTTTTT.

This chain joins TRBV6-5 and TRBJ2-1, with TRBD2 identical over 7 bases. J was trimmed by 10 bases and V by 4 bases; bases with no gene match: 10. Germline values: CDR1 MNHEY, CDR2 SVGAGI. This CDR3 contains 14 residues. CDR3 in amino acids: CASSSGGGPVEQFF. CDR3 in DNA: TGTGCCAGCAGTTCGGGGGGAGGGCCAGTGGAGCAGTTCTTC.

This clone appeared a single time. This sequence joins TRBV7-8 and TRBJ2-1; TRBD1 matches 7 bases. The length of the CDR3 is 14 residues. CDR1 is SGHVS and CDR2 is FQNEAQ in the germline V gene. Trimming removed 5 bases from V and 3 bases from J; junction bases left unmatched: 4. The chain's CDR3 is CASSDRVNYNEQFF. CDR3 nucleotide sequence: TGTGCCAGCAGCGACAGGGTGAACTACAATGAGCAGTTCTTC.

V gene TRBV7-2 combines with J gene TRBJ2-1; 8 bases are shared with TRBD1. V lost 6 bases and J lost 9; bases outside the gene matches: 4. The CDR3 is 12 amino acids. Germline V gene data show CDR1 as SGHTA and CDR2 as FQGNSA. In DNA form, the CDR3 reads TGTGCCAGCAGTCCCACAGGGGGTGAGCAGTTCTTC. Its translation is CASSPTGGEQFF.

The V call is TRBV4-1, the J call TRBJ2-7, with a weak D call TRBD2 (5 bases). Trimming stripped 3 bases from V and 0 bases from J, with 18 bases between. The CDR3 runs 17 residues. Germline V gene lookup returns CDR1 MGHRA and CDR2 YSYEKL. The DNA of the CDR3 is TGCGCCAGCAGCCACGCCGCGGACTTTATCAGCTCCTACGAGCAGTACTTC. The encoded protein is CASSHAADFISSYEQYF.

This clone occurred once. The J gene is TRBJ2-3, the V gene TRBV9; D uncertain. CDR1 is SGDLS and CDR2 is YYNGEE in the germline V gene. This CDR3 is built from 14 residues. Trimming removed 4 bases from V and 6 bases from J, with 15 bases in between. The CDR3 here is CASSPERAQDTQYF. CDR3 nucleotides: TGTGCCAGCAGCCCAGAACGAGCGCAGGATACGCAGTATTTT. Using reference TRBV9 and TRBJ2-3 for the parts outside the CDR3, the full variable domain is DSGVTQTPKHLITATGQRVTLRCSPRSGDLSVYWYQQSLDQGLQFLIQYYNGEERAKGNILERFSAQQFPDLHSELNLSSLELGDSALYFCASSPERAQDTQYFGPGTRLTVL.

The chain uses TRBV2 and TRBJ2-7, with D tentatively TRBD1 (5 bases). The CDR3 covers 15 residues. V shed 7 bases and J shed 6 bases, with 22 bases lying between them. Germline V gene sequence: CDR1 SNHLY, CDR2 FYNNEI. The CDR3 region is CASNVDTSSIGEQYF. The DNA of the CDR3 is TGTGCCAGCAATGTGGACACTTCCTCCATTGGCGAGCAGTACTTC.

The V gene is TRBV10-1, the J gene TRBJ2-1, with 9 bases lining up with TRBD1. V gave up 6 bases and J gave up 6 bases; unmatched junction bases: 12. The CDR3 consists of 16 residues. In germline, CDR1 is WNHNN, CDR2 SYGVQD (reference sequence). CDR3 loop: CASRLYRDRVRNEQFF. CDR3 nucleotide sequence: TGCGCCAGCAGGCTCTATAGGGACAGGGTCCGCAATGAGCAGTTCTTC.

The V call is TRBV6-5, the J call TRBJ2-4; no clear D. CDR3 length: 15 amino acids. The V and J ends lost 2 bases and 4 bases respectively, with 12 bases between them. Germline V gene lookup returns CDR1 MNHEY and CDR2 SVGAGI. CDR3 in DNA: TGTGCCAGCAGTTACAGTCCGGAGCAAAAAAACATTCAGTACTTC. Amino acid sequence: CASSYSPEQKNIQYF.

The chain uses TRBV18 and TRBJ2-2; maybe TRBD2 (6 bases). CDR1 KGHSH and CDR2 LQKENI come from the germline V gene. V was shortened by 4 bases and J by 4 bases, with 16 bases between the two germline ends. The CDR3 has 16 residues. The CDR3: CASSLLEGSVTGELFF. The CDR3 DNA sequence: TGTGCCAGCTCACTTCTGGAGGGGTCGGTCACCGGGGAGCTGTTTTTT. The full variable domain, completed using reference TRBV18 and TRBJ2-2, is NAGVMQNPRHLVRRRGQEARLRCSPMKGHSHVYWYRQLPEEGLKFMVYLQKENIIDESGMPKERFSAEFPKEGPSILRIQQVVRGDSAAYFCASSLLEGSVTGELFFGEGSRLTVL.

This clone was detected only once. The V and J genes are TRBV28 and TRBJ2-3; 8 nucleotides agree with TRBD2. Germline V gene lookup returns CDR1 MDHEN and CDR2 SYDVKM. V lost 7 bases, J lost 1 base, and 19 bases stayed unmatched. The CDR3 has 19 amino acids. The CDR3 nucleotides are TGTGCCAGCACCCTCGGTTACGGGAGGGCCGTCGATGGCACAGATACGCAGTATTTT. Translated, it gives CASTLGYGRAVDGTDTQYF.

This clone was detected only once. This chain uses TRBV15 with TRBJ2-7; no clear D gene. CDR1 is LNHNV and CDR2 is YYDKDF in the germline V gene (reference sequence). The CDR3 length is 13 residues. V was clipped by 3 bases and J by 5 bases, with 11 bases between them. CDR3 in DNA: TGTGCCACCAGCAGGCAAAGGAGCGACGAGCAGTACTTC. It specifies CATSRQRSDEQYF.

A few counts support this clone. V is TRBV29-1 and J is TRBJ1-2; D unclear. V lost 3 bases and J lost 0, with 5 bases in between. The CDR3 totals 12 residues. Germline assignment: CDR1 SQVTM and CDR2 ANQGSEA. In DNA form, the CDR3 reads TGCAGCGTTGAGGAGACTAACTATGGCTACACCTTC. Its translation is CSVEETNYGYTF.